This TCR beta chain was sequenced for a study of shared clonotypes between healthy human individuals (dated by TCRdb to about 2020). About the full investigation: The cohort comprised a couple of women and three men aged 18 to 49 years. For each donor, three plates each were used for CD4 naive and CD4 memory, two plates were used for CD8 naive, and one plate was used for CD8 memory. The study deeply sequenced blood TCR repertoires of 5 or 6 healthy adults to estimate repertoire size and the extent of clonotype sharing between individuals. Different laboratories and diverse techniques were used to prepare libraries and sequence TCR repertoires, to increase sequencing depth and limit assay-specific biases. Per donor, leukapheresis produced somewhere between about 0.94 and 10 billion PBMCs.

For the CD8 naive samples, CD45RO-negative cells were positively selected for CCR7, yielding a CD45RA+CCR7+ population from which TemRA cells were excluded. The donors were healthy, HIV-negative adults with no recently reported acute infections or vaccinations. All donors were Caucasian adults living in Nashville, Tennessee, USA. Blood was collected by leukapheresis, and PBMCs were isolated by Ficoll-Histopaque density gradient centrifugation and then cryopreserved in liquid nitrogen vapor phase. Analytical flow cytometry was used to check the purity and quantity of each magnetically sorted T cell population. Genomic DNA was isolated from every sorted fraction and measured by UV absorbance on a Nanodrop 2000c. Details on this clone: Its target antigen remains unknown. Per-base quality was not reported, and no clone a single base away is much larger than it.

TCR CDR3 regions were amplified from genomic DNA by multiplex PCR using the deep immunoSEQ assay. Extracted genomic DNA from each cell subset was spread evenly across all wells of several immunoSEQ 96-well plates, with each plate serving as a replicate. For sorted subsets, each replicate PCR was loaded with roughly 200 ng genomic DNA, equivalent to 25,000 to 30,000 T cell genomes. Purified libraries were quantified with a Qubit 3.0 fluorometer, sized on a Bioanalyzer 2100, and re-quantified with the KAPA Library Quantification kit. Each immunoSEQ 96-well plate was sequenced on its own single-read 150-cycle Illumina NextSeq 550 flow cell. The original methods were these. Because the immunoSEQ output included only junctional sequences and no quality scores, the filtering could not be the same as the filtering used for full-length reads. Sequences were annotated with PyIR, a Python wrapper for IgBLAST v1.9, and V/J genes and CDR3 were assigned using IMGT germline references. Any read was removed if the V/J assignment was weak (E-value above 1e-6), the CDR3 was missing, or the read contained stop codons, out-of-frame junctions, or ambiguous translated residues. A V3J clonotype was defined by an identical inferred V gene, J gene, and CDR3 amino acid sequence. Percentage overlap between repertoires was calculated by dividing the number of shared unique clonotypes by the size of the smaller repertoire. Repertoire richness was assessed with RTK rarefaction, the Chao1 estimator, and Recon v2.1 estimates of unobserved clonotypes. OLGA was used to compute generation probabilities for all TCRbeta clonotypes that the gDNA method yielded from four donors. This is the immuneACCESS table as TCRdb keeps it, with only in-frame sequences that have V and J called. A part of the clones is gone; compared with another copy, unresolved V genes explain less than half, and the rest is unexplained. The DNA gave D and trimming, while V, J and clone size come from that table. The sample table contains roughly 850,000 clones; only one count was recorded for roughly 96% of them. About 0.21% of the sample belongs to the ten largest clones.

On the study overall, not on this receptor specifically: Compared with non-shared clonotypes, the clonotypes found in all four sorted-subset donors had higher generation probabilities. The small number of donors limited the genetic and exposure-history diversity represented. Naive subsets generally had larger estimated clonotype richness than memory subsets did. Based on pairwise subsampling, the degree of clonotype sharing among donors was expected to be affected by sequencing depth. Rarefaction of sorted-subset datasets indicated incomplete sequencing despite the large sequencing depth. Sampling was restricted to blood, and TCR repertoires in tissue are likely to differ from TCR repertoires in blood. Approximately 5% of naive CD4, 3% to 3.5% of naive CD8, roughly 2.5% of memory CD4, and approximately 0.4% of memory CD8 clonotypes were shared across a few donors.

Sequences were obtained from naive CD8+ T cells sorted from blood. The sample's cell subset or site, from its label and the paper: CD45RA+CCR7+. This TCR came from a man aged 30 to 45 in good health.

The nucleotide sequence is given as TGTGCCAGCAGTCCCATGGCCAGCGGGGAAGGGGAGCAGTACTTC. Translated, it gives CASSPMASGEGEQYF. This chain is built from TRBV7-3 and TRBJ2-7, and TRBD2 aligns with 7 junction nucleotides. CDR1 SGHTA and CDR2 FQGTGA were looked up in the germline V gene. Unmatched junction bases come to 15, with V trimmed by 6 bases and J by 7 bases. The CDR3 numbers 15 residues from cysteine through phenylalanine. This entry keeps only the CDR3 DNA: 45 bases, framed from base 1.